This paragraph covers one T cell receptor beta chain sequence. This sample is drawn from a study of T cell changes during pregnancy in multiple sclerosis. This CDR3 is 15 amino acids long. The germline gives CDR1 LGHNA, CDR2 YNFKEQ. V was shortened by 1 base and J by 4 bases, with 11 bases between the two germline ends. Sequencing was performed with immunoSEQ multiplex PCR; in TCRdb, only in-frame clones are kept and a portion is missing. The data contain about 80,000 clones, 90% to 95% of them seen just once; the ten biggest clones take up around 2.6%. The sequence came from a female donor in good health, enrolled as a control in a pregnancy study. The sequences come from peripheral blood, collected after pregnancy. The chain is built from TRBV4-2 and TRBJ2-1; a weak D match, TRBD1 (7 bases). CDR3 sequence: CASSQGRGHYNEQFF. As DNA, the CDR3 is TGTGCCAGCAGCCAAGGGAGGGGGCATTACAATGAGCAGTTCTTC.